Below, 30 T cell receptor beta chains from the same sample are listed, as sequenced in a study of T-cell memory formation after mild COVID-19. A single record per CDR3 protein comes from TCRdb applying MiXCR to the 5' RACE reads. This repertoire shows 500,000 to 550,000 distinct CDR3 sequences, around 20% found once; its top ten account for around 13%. The sample comprised PBMCs or a T cell subset sorted from them (not recorded which). Receptors were obtained from an adult woman who had mild COVID-19 (a few samples of this study predate the infection). Cell type and time point are not known.

This chain uses TRBV7-9 with TRBJ2-1; 7 bases agree with TRBD2. The CDR3 consists of 14 residues. The V segment lost 5 bases and the J segment 9 bases; nucleotides outside the gene matches: 10. In germline, CDR1 is SEHNR, CDR2 FQNEAQ (reference sequence). The CDR3 sequence is CASSQDEGRGEQFF. The CDR3 region has the DNA TGTGCCAGCAGCCAGGACGAGGGGAGGGGTGAGCAGTTCTTC.

This clonotype occurred many times. CDR3 sequence reads: CASSLKGYYEQYF. The CDR3 nucleotides are TGTGCCAGCAGTTTAAAGGGGTACTACGAGCAGTACTTC. V gene TRBV12-3 or TRBV12-4 combines with J gene TRBJ2-7; the D gene is possibly TRBD1 (5 bases). Trimming removed 2 bases from V and 3 bases from J, with 8 bases in between. This CDR3 has 13 amino acids.

This clonotype was detected only a few times. The chain carries TRBV5-1 and TRBJ1-1; TRBD1 matches at 8 bases. From germline, CDR1 is SGHRS and CDR2 YFSETQ. This CDR3 is built from 15 residues. The trim removed 2 bases at V and 0 bases at J, leaving 3 bases unmatched. CDR3 sequence reads: CASSFPQGVNTEAFF. The CDR3 region has the DNA TGCGCCAGCAGCTTCCCACAGGGGGTGAACACTGAAGCTTTCTTT.

This clonotype has more than one count but fewer than ten. V gene TRBV7-9 combines with J gene TRBJ2-5; perhaps TRBD2 as D (5 bases). The germline V gene encodes CDR1 SEHNR and CDR2 FQNEAQ (reference sequence). The CDR3 length is 14 residues. Trimming pared 0 bases from V and 4 bases from J, leaving 9 bases between. The CDR3 coding sequence is TGTGCCAGCAGCTTAGCTCTCGGGGTAGAGACCCAGTACTTC. Protein product: CASSLALGVETQYF. Filled out from reference TRBV7-9 and TRBJ2-5, the complete variable domain reads DTGVSQNPRHKITKRGQNVTFRCDPISEHNRLYWYRQTLGQGPEFLTYFQNEAQLEKSRLLSDRFSAERPKGSFSTLEIQRTEQGDSAMYLCASSLALGVETQYFGPGTRLLVL.

This clonotype occurred many times. The chain recombines TRBV10-3 with TRBJ2-7, with 9 bases aligning to TRBD1. This CDR3 has 15 residues. Germline values: CDR1 ENHRY, CDR2 SYGVKD. J gave up 3 bases and V 4 bases, and 7 bases lay outside the gene matches. The DNA for the CDR3 is TGTGCCATCAGTGGAGGACAGGGGATGAACTACGAGCAGTACTTC. Translating gives CAISGGQGMNYEQYF.

The chain is built from TRBV5-1 and TRBJ2-7, with D tentatively TRBD2 (6 bases). The V gene's germline CDR1 is SGHRS and CDR2 YFSETQ. Trimming took 4 bases from V and 0 from J, leaving 14 bases between them. CDR3 length: 15 residues. Written as DNA, the CDR3 is TGCGCCAGCAGCCCCTCCAGCGGGTTCTCCTACGAGCAGTACTTC. Its protein is CASSPSSGFSYEQYF. Looking up the rest from reference TRBV5-1 and TRBJ2-7 gives the full variable domain: KAGVTQTPRYLIKTRGQQVTLSCSPISGHRSVSWYQQTPGQGLQFLFEYFSETQRNKGNFPGRFSGRQFSNSRSEMNVSTLELGDSALYLCASSPSSGFSYEQYFGPGTRLTVT.

This clonotype was observed a few times. This sequence joins TRBV5-4 and TRBJ2-5, with D uncertain. Germline V gene data show CDR1 as SGHNT and CDR2 as YYREEE (reference sequence). The CDR3 is 14 residues long. Trimming took 0 bases from V and 2 from J, leaving 8 bases between them. The CDR3 nucleotides read TGTGCCAGCAGCTTGGGTATAGAACAAGAGACCCAGTACTTC. Its protein is CASSLGIEQETQYF.

The J gene is TRBJ1-2, the V gene TRBV7-9; no clear D. Germline CDR1 is SEHNR and CDR2 is FQNEAQ (reference sequence). This CDR3 is 16 amino acids long. Trimming took off 5 bases at V and 5 bases at J, with 21 bases between the two ends. In DNA, the CDR3 is TGTGCCAGCAGCCCAGCCTTGACACGCGAAACTTATGGCTACACCTTC. Translating it yields CASSPALTRETYGYTF.

This clonotype appeared a few times. The chain links TRBV5-1 to TRBJ2-3; 8 positions agree with TRBD2. This CDR3 region has 17 residues. From germline, CDR1 is SGHRS and CDR2 YFSETQ. The J segment lost 0 bases and the V segment lost 3 bases, leaving 9 bases of the junction unmatched. This CDR3 reads CASSSPRLALSTDTQYF. CDR3 in DNA: TGCGCCAGCAGCTCCCCTCGACTAGCGCTTAGCACAGATACGCAGTATTTT. Combining the CDR3 with reference TRBV5-1 and TRBJ2-3 gives the whole variable domain KAGVTQTPRYLIKTRGQQVTLSCSPISGHRSVSWYQQTPGQGLQFLFEYFSETQRNKGNFPGRFSGRQFSNSRSEMNVSTLELGDSALYLCASSSPRLALSTDTQYFGPGTRLTVL.

The V gene is TRBV2, the J gene TRBJ1-6; D remains ambiguous. The ends were cut back, 4 bases at V and 1 base at J, with 8 bases in the middle. CDR3 length: 15 residues. Germline CDR1 and CDR2: SNHLY and FYNNEI. The CDR3 DNA reads as TGTGCCAGCAGTGTCCAAGGTTCCTATAATTCACCCCTCCACTTT. Residues: CASSVQGSYNSPLHF.

This clonotype showed up many times. The chain carries TRBV18 and TRBJ1-2, with a tentative D call TRBD1 (5 bases). CDR3 length: 13 residues. Trimming took 8 bases from V and 4 from J, leaving 14 bases between them. From germline, CDR1 is KGHSH and CDR2 LQKENI. CDR3 residues: CASSPGTGYGYTF. The CDR3 coding sequence is TGTGCCAGCAGTCCGGGGACGGGCTATGGCTACACCTTC. Drawing the rest from reference TRBV18 and TRBJ1-2, the complete variable domain is NAGVMQNPRHLVRRRGQEARLRCSPMKGHSHVYWYRQLPEEGLKFMVYLQKENIIDESGMPKERFSAEFPKEGPSILRIQQVVRGDSAAYFCASSPGTGYGYTFGSGTRLTVV.

CDR3 coding DNA: TGCAGTGCCACAGCCTCTCTTGAGCCAACTCGATTTGAGCAGTTCTTC. Translated: CSATASLEPTRFEQFF. The chain links TRBV20-1 to TRBJ2-1; no clear D. Germline CDR1 DFQATT, CDR2 SNEGSKA (reference sequence). The CDR3 totals 16 residues. The germline V and J ends were trimmed by 6 bases and 9 bases, with 27 bases remaining between them.

J is TRBJ2-1 and V is TRBV9; D is undetermined. This CDR3 is 13 amino acids long. The V end was cut by 0 bases, the J end by 5 bases, with 6 bases between. Germline V lookup: CDR1 SGDLS, CDR2 YYNGEE. CDR3 region: CASSVAGNNEQFF. The CDR3 nucleotides read TGTGCCAGCAGCGTAGCCGGAAACAATGAGCAGTTCTTC. Full variable domain (rest looked up from reference TRBV9 and TRBJ2-1): DSGVTQTPKHLITATGQRVTLRCSPRSGDLSVYWYQQSLDQGLQFLIQYYNGEERAKGNILERFSAQQFPDLHSELNLSSLELGDSALYFCASSVAGNNEQFFGPGTRLTVL.

The chain uses TRBV7-2 and TRBJ1-5; D is ambiguous. V shed 3 bases and J shed 1 base, with 7 bases lying between them. The length of the CDR3 is 14 residues. CDR1 is SGHTA and CDR2 is FQGNSA in the germline V gene. The CDR3 DNA sequence: TGTGCCAGCAGCTTCGGGATGAGCAATCAGCCCCAGCATTTT. This translates into CASSFGMSNQPQHF.

This chain links TRBV9 with TRBJ1-2, with D possibly being TRBD1 (6 bases). V was shortened by 4 bases and J by 8 bases, with 15 bases between the two germline ends. The CDR3 totals 13 residues. CDR1 is SGDLS, CDR2 YYNGEE, per germline. This CDR3 is CASSPRGGQGYTF. CDR3 in DNA: TGTGCCAGCAGCCCCCGTGGGGGGCAGGGCTACACCTTC.

This clonotype was counted a few times. The chain joins TRBV7-9 to TRBJ2-1, with TRBD2 identical over 9 bases. Germline V CDR1 and CDR2: SEHNR, FQNEAQ (reference sequence). V lost 3 bases, J lost 3 bases, and 3 bases stayed unmatched. The CDR3 runs 15 residues. CDR3 sequence: CASSFSGRFYNEQFF. In DNA, the CDR3 is TGTGCCAGCAGCTTTAGCGGGAGATTCTACAATGAGCAGTTCTTC.

The V gene is TRBV24-1, the J gene TRBJ2-3, with D possibly TRBD1 on 5 matching bases. Germline V CDR1 and CDR2: KGHDR, SFDVKD. CDR3 length equals 15 residues. Trimming pared 5 bases from V and 2 bases from J, leaving 13 bases between. The CDR3 nucleotides read TGTGCCACCAGTGGAAGGGGATACTACACAGATACGCAGTATTTT. As protein: CATSGRGYYTDTQYF.

The chain couples TRBV4-3 to TRBJ2-1; D is ambiguous. The V gene lost 4 bases and the J gene lost 0 bases, with 13 bases spanning the gap. CDR1 is LGHNA and CDR2 is YSLEER in the germline V gene. This CDR3 contains 16 residues. CDR3 in amino acids: CASSLSSGDSYNEQFF. The CDR3 nucleotides are TGCGCCAGCAGCCTATCCAGTGGGGACTCCTACAATGAGCAGTTCTTC.

The gene calls are TRBV7-2 and TRBJ2-4, with 13 bases lining up with TRBD2. The ends lost 5 bases at V and 3 bases at J; junction bases unmatched: 4. CDR3 length: 16 amino acids. The V gene's germline CDR1 is SGHTA and CDR2 FQGNSA. DNA for the CDR3: TGTGCCAGCAGCGCACTAGCGGGGGGGCGCAAAAACATTCAGTACTTC. Encoded protein: CASSALAGGRKNIQYF.

The DNA for the CDR3 is TGTGCCACCAGCAGGAAGCTCGGGACAGGCCACGAGCAGTACTTC. This gives the protein CATSRKLGTGHEQYF. V usage is TRBV15 and J usage is TRBJ2-7; 8 bases line up with TRBD1. Trimming took 3 bases from V and 5 from J; bases not matched to a gene: 9. The CDR3 runs to 15 residues. Germline V gene sequence: CDR1 LNHNV, CDR2 YYDKDF (reference sequence).

This clonotype was recorded once. The genes are TRBV3-1 and TRBJ2-7, with 8 bases lining up with TRBD1. CDR3 length: 15 residues. Unmatched junction bases numbered 4, after V lost 0 bases and J lost 3 bases. The germline V gene has CDR1 LGHDT and CDR2 YNNKEL (reference sequence). The CDR3 DNA follows: TGTGCCAGCAGCCAAGATCCCACAGGGGGCTACGAGCAGTACTTC. Amino acids: CASSQDPTGGYEQYF.

This CDR3 reads CSALAIRGRKAFF. As DNA, the CDR3 is TGCAGTGCCCTAGCAATCAGGGGGCGGAAAGCTTTCTTT. The chain joins TRBV20-1 to TRBJ1-1; 8 nucleotides line up with TRBD1. The J segment lost 9 bases and the V segment lost 6 bases, leaving 12 bases of the junction unmatched. This CDR3 has 13 amino acids. CDR1 DFQATT and CDR2 SNEGSKA come from the germline V gene (reference sequence).

The rearrangement uses TRBV25-1 and TRBJ2-3, with D perhaps TRBD1 (6 bases). CDR1 is MGHDK and CDR2 is SYGVNS in the germline V gene. CDR3 length equals 16 residues. V was clipped by 1 base and J by 2 bases, with 13 bases between them. The CDR3 sequence is CASSESPGQNTDTQYF. DNA of the CDR3: TGTGCCAGCAGTGAATCCCCCGGACAGAACACAGATACGCAGTATTTT. Complete variable domain (other parts from reference TRBV25-1 and TRBJ2-3): EADIYQTPRYLVIGTGKKITLECSQTMGHDKMYWYQQDPGMELHLIHYSYGVNSTEKGDLSSESTVSRIRTEHFPLTLESARPSHTSQYLCASSESPGQNTDTQYFGPGTRLTVL.

The chain is built from TRBV7-3 and TRBJ1-1, with 12 bases matching TRBD1. V was clipped by 0 bases and J by 4 bases; unmatched bases: 0. Germline lookup yields CDR1 SGHTA and CDR2 FQGTGA. CDR3 length equals 15 residues. For the CDR3, the DNA is TGTGCCAGCAGCTTAACGGGACAGGGGGCCACTGAAGCTTTCTTT. Amino acid sequence: CASSLTGQGATEAFF.

There are a few counts of this clonotype. CDR3: CASSSLTEETQYF. CDR3 coding DNA: TGTGCCAGCAGTTCACTTACGGAAGAGACCCAGTACTTC. V is TRBV6-5 and J is TRBJ2-5; D unclear. Trimming cost V 4 bases and J 3 bases, with 9 bases left between them. The length of the CDR3 is 13 residues. Germline V gene lookup returns CDR1 MNHEY and CDR2 SVGAGI.

This chain links TRBV7-9 with TRBJ2-1; 8 nucleotides line up with TRBD1. CDR3 length: 15 residues. Germline CDR1 reads SEHNR; CDR2 reads FQNEAQ (reference sequence). Trimming at V came to 4 bases and at J to 9 bases, leaving 11 bases not matched to a gene. The CDR3 DNA follows: TGTGCCAGCAGCTCGACAGGGGAAGGGGGCGGTGAGCAGTTCTTC. This translates into CASSSTGEGGGEQFF.

This clonotype was observed a handful of times. This rearrangement joins TRBV6-5 to TRBJ1-3, with 7 bases that match TRBD1. CDR3 length equals 15 residues. The V and J ends lost 8 bases and 3 bases, in that order; junction bases with no gene match: 10. Germline CDR1 is MNHEY and CDR2 is SVGAGI. The CDR3: CASSIDRVGGNTIYF. The CDR3 DNA sequence: TGTGCCAGCTCGATTGACAGGGTCGGTGGAAACACCATATATTTT.

Concerning this clonotype: A single base separates this from a much larger clone, so it may be a read error. This chain links TRBV6-4 with TRBJ2-2; tentatively, D is TRBD2 (5 bases). This CDR3 spans 11 amino acids. From germline, CDR1 is MRHNA and CDR2 SNTAGT. This chain's CDR3 is CASRGSGELIF. The CDR3 coding sequence is TGTGCCAGCAGAGGGTCCGGGGAGCTGATTTTT.

This chain connects TRBV29-1 to TRBJ2-6; TRBD1 might be the D (6 bases). The CDR3 sequence is 19 residues long. The germline V gene has CDR1 SQVTM and CDR2 ANQGSEA. The V end was cut by 0 bases, the J end by 3 bases, with 21 bases between. Here the CDR3 DNA reads TGCAGCGTTGAAGATGATTTAAGGGGACAACTTCTTGGGGCCAACGTCCTGACTTTC. It translates to CSVEDDLRGQLLGANVLTF.

This clonotype occurred a few times. The chain links TRBV20-1 to TRBJ2-7; D unclear. CDR3 length: 13 residues. CDR1 is DFQATT and CDR2 is SNEGSKA in the germline V gene (reference sequence). V lost 6 bases, J lost 3 bases, and 15 bases lay in between. The CDR3 here is CSALPPSDYEQYF. CDR3 bases: TGCAGTGCCTTGCCCCCATCGGACTACGAGCAGTACTTC.